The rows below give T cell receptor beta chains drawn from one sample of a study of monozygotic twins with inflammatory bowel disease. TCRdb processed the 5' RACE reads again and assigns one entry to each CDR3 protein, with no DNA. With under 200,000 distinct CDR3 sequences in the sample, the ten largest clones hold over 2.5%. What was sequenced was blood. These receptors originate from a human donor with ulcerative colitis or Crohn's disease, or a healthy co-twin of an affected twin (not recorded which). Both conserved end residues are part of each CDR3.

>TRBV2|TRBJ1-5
CASSESAETQPQHF
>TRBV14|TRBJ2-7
CASSHARVGLAGDEQYF
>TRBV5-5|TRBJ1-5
CASSLGQGDGQPQHF
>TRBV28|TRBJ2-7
CASSLLISGRKSGNEQYF
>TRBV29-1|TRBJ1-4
CSVVDRTNEKLFF
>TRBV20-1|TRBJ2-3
CSASGTQDGGDTQYF
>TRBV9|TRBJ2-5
CASSGQGIQETQYF
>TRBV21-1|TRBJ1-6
CASSKPAQRPNSPLHF
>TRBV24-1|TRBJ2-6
CATSDLGTDSGANVLTF
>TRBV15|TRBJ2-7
CATSRDQSYEQYF
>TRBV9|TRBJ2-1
CASSVEGRGGRYEQFF
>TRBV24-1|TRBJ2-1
CATSNGMNEQFF
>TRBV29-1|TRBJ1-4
CSVVRGQGNEKLFF
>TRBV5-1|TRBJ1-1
CASSLNRDTEAFF
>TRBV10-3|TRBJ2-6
CAISEGGSGANVLTF
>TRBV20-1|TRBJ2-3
CSAGTSGTDTQYF
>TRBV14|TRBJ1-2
CASSVGTNYGYTF
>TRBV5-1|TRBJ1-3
CASSSRAGNTIYF
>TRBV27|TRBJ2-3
CASSLSAHRLWDTQYF
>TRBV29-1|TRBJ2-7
CSARSDRYYEQYF
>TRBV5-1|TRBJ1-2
CASSDREQGLFGYTF
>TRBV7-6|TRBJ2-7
CASSLGAGDYEQYF
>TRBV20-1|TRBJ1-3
CSAPYRASGNTIYF
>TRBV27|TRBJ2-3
CASSIGGYTDTQYF
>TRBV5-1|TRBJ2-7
CASSLLVDHEQYF
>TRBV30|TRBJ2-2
CASQGQGETGELFF
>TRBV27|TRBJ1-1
CASSLQGRYTEAFF
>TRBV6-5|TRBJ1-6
CASSYSSARTLGSPLHF
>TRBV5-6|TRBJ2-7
CASSLVSPTGGEQYF
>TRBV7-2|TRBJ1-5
CASSLRTANQPQHF
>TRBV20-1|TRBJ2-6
CSATGPGANVLTF
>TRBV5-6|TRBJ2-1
CASSTRGSGSSYNEQFF
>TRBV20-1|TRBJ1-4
CSACESRGEKLFF
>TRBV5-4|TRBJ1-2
CASSLRALTRQGEDYGYTF
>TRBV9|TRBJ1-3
CASSPDPRGSGNTIYF
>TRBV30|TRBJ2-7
CAWSWQGGTYEQYF
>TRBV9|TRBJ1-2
CASSPPDPGDTF
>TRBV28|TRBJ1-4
CASSLTGSATNEKLFF
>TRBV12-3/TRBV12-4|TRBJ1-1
CASSSRVTNTEAFF
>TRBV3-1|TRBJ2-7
CASSQDSWAYEQYF
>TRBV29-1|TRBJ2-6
CSTQGATGANVLTF
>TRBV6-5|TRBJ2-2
CASSYLGLVNTGELFF
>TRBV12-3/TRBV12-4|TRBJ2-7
CASSLAGGLEQYF
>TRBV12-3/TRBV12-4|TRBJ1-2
CASSLGRQGRGYTF
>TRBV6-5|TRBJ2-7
CASSYYPGQGAEQYF
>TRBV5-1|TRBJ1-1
CASIPGGMNTEAFF
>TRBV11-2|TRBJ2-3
CASSLGLRDTQYF
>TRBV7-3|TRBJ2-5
CASSLGGQDQTQYF
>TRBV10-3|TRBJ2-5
CAISRERFQETQYF
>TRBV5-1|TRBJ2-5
CASSDPGSGFVTQYF
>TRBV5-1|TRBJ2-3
CASSPRDGSTDTQYF